Detailed here is one TCR beta chain. Antigen unknown. The length of the CDR3 is 14 residues. Germline CDR1 is SGHTA and CDR2 is FQGNSA. Trimming took off 1 base at V and 1 base at J, with 8 bases between the two ends. The data originate from a study of shared clonotypes between healthy human individuals. General study findings and limits: For naive CD4 cells, roughly 4.8% of clonotypes were shared across a handful of donors. Read depth was anticipated to influence clonotype sharing among donors. On the whole, naive subsets had larger estimated richness than memory subsets had.

Authors' data handling: With immunoSEQ giving junction-only sequences and no quality scores, filtering differed. TCRdb's copy holds only in-frame clones and misses some; the assay was immunoSEQ multiplex PCR. V and J calls and clone size are those listed in that table; D and trimming were worked out from the DNA. The sample has approximately 620,000 clones; roughly 97% are singletons. The sequence derives from a woman aged 25 to 45 in good health. The chain carries TRBV7-2 and TRBJ2-7; D is undetermined. Sequenced sample: naive CD4+ T cells sorted from blood. Noted subset: CD45RA+ positively selected. CDR3 DNA sequence: TGTGCCAGCAGCTTAGGGGCAGGTTCCTACGAGCAGTACTTC. It specifies CASSLGAGSYEQYF.